The rows below give T cell receptor beta chains drawn from one sample of a study of cytomegalovirus exposure and HLA in healthy donors. Measured with immunoSEQ multiplex PCR; TCRdb has only the in-frame clones, and not every one. The sample contains some 120,000 clones, more than 65% of which appear only once. Sequencing was carried out using PBMCs. These receptors came from a woman aged 60 to 75 in good health and CMV-seropositive. Both conserved end residues are part of each CDR3.

V gene,J gene,CDR3 protein
TRBV11-2,TRBJ2-7,CASSVQGGRRYF
TRBV4-1,TRBJ2-2,CASSREANTGELFF
TRBV30,TRBJ2-2,CAWALGPASTGELFF
TRBV9,TRBJ2-6,CASSVHPGLKLSGANVLTF
TRBV7-8,TRBJ2-5,CASSSRETQYF
TRBV4-1,TRBJ2-1,CASSQEMGLGSLHEQFF
TRBV29-1,TRBJ1-2,CGNLDRGVGYTF
TRBV27,TRBJ2-3,CASSVTGARDTQYF
TRBV4-1,TRBJ2-1,CASSQVGGNEQFF
TRBV2,TRBJ2-5,CASRGTGGRKETQYF
TRBV5-1,TRBJ2-1,CASIPHRPSINEQFF
TRBV27,TRBJ2-5,CASSLDGTGRETQYF
TRBV2,TRBJ1-2,CASGTGLSNYGYTF
TRBV14,TRBJ2-5,CASSPGTGRGTQYF
TRBV5-1,TRBJ2-5,CASSTPRDRDYSSNRETQYF
TRBV2,TRBJ2-5,CASSGGRGGQETQYF
TRBV19,TRBJ1-2,CASSIGLGYTF
TRBV5-1,TRBJ2-7,CASSLPEASGGSYYEQYF
TRBV2,TRBJ1-2,CASSPEGQGRYGYTF
TRBV5-5,TRBJ2-5,CASSPRTGERETQYF
TRBV7-9,TRBJ2-7,CASSAGYRYEQYF
TRBV9,TRBJ2-1,CASSAGTGVYNEQFF
TRBV7-9,TRBJ1-1,CASSLAEGGTEAFF
TRBV19,TRBJ1-1,CASSSGYLNTEAFF
TRBV27,TRBJ2-5,CASSLIHPRTKETQYF
TRBV19,TRBJ1-1,CASSWGGGIADTEAFF
TRBV7-9,TRBJ1-6,CASSSGTGVGYNSPLHF
TRBV5-6,TRBJ2-7,CASSRPREGWSYEQYF
TRBV30,TRBJ2-5,CAWTGGKSTKTQYF
TRBV30,TRBJ2-5,CAWSGTDQETQYF
TRBV5-1,TRBJ1-1,CASSTGTGGTEAFF
TRBV10-1,TRBJ2-3,CASSRRTGTGARPHTQYF
TRBV4-1,TRBJ2-1,CASSRLAGDNEQFF
TRBV5-6,TRBJ1-1,CASSPPRDRGTEAFF
TRBV10-3,TRBJ1-5,CAISPDRSNQPQHF
TRBV5-6,.,CASSYRDRINEQYF
TRBV5-6,TRBJ2-5,CASSPGGRETQYF
TRBV5-4,TRBJ1-1,CASSYGQGGKNTEAFF
TRBV5-5,TRBJ2-5,CASSYIQETQYF
TRBV7-9,TRBJ1-1,CASSPPGGLNTEAFF